The 21 T cell receptor beta chains reported below all come from one sample, sequenced in a study of beta chain features in type 1 diabetes. The entirety of the isolated RNA underwent reverse transcription, so expressed TCRB transcripts were sequenced. The data were produced by immunoSEQ multiplex PCR, yet TCRdb's version contains in-frame clones alone and is incomplete. The sample lists under 950,000 clones, roughly 15% occurring once. The sample taken for sequencing was naive CD4+ T cells from blood. The origin of the receptors is a woman aged 18-29 years in good health.

The chain joins TRBV7-2 to TRBJ2-1, with 9 bases matching TRBD2. Germline-derived CDR1 and CDR2 are SGHTA and FQGNSA. CDR3 size: 16 residues. V shed 4 bases, J shed 7 bases, and the junction held 11 bases outside the gene matches. CDR3 in amino acids: CASSSRVAGVANEQFF. In DNA form, the CDR3 reads TGTGCCAGCAGCTCTAGAGTAGCGGGGGTCGCTAATGAGCAGTTCTTC.

V gene TRBV6-5 combines with J gene TRBJ2-3; D uncertain. Trimming left V 2 bases short and J 4 bases short, with 1 base between. CDR1 and CDR2 (germline): MNHEY, SVGAGI. The length of the CDR3 is 11 residues. The CDR3 reads CASSYADTQYF. As DNA, the CDR3 is TGTGCCAGCAGTTACGCAGATACGCAGTATTTT.

The chain is built from TRBV20-1 and TRBJ1-2; D not resolved. The CDR3 loop spans 11 amino acids. Germline CDR1 and CDR2: DFQATT and SNEGSKA (reference sequence). The germline V and J ends were trimmed by 6 bases and 5 bases, with 10 bases remaining between them. Here the CDR3 DNA reads TGCAGTGCGCGGACCATTTATGGCTACACCTTC. It codes for CSARTIYGYTF.

V usage is TRBV19 and J usage is TRBJ2-1, with D possibly being TRBD1 (6 bases). V was cut by 7 bases and J by 3 bases, with 10 bases left in between. The CDR3 extends over 13 amino acids. Germline CDR1 LNHDA, CDR2 SQIVND (reference sequence). The CDR3 DNA reads TGTGCCAGTACAGGGGCTCTCTACAATGAGCAGTTCTTC. Residues: CASTGALYNEQFF.

The chain employs TRBV19 and TRBJ2-3, with D possibly matching TRBD1 (6 bases). The germline V and J ends were trimmed by 5 bases and 3 bases, with 12 bases remaining between them. Looked up from germline, CDR1 is LNHDA and CDR2 is SQIVND (reference sequence). The CDR3 covers 14 residues. The CDR3 bases are TGTGCCAGTAGTGCCAAACAGGGTACAGATACGCAGTATTTT. Residues: CASSAKQGTDTQYF.

The chain links TRBV6-6 to TRBJ1-4; 9 nucleotides align to TRBD1. J lost 7 bases, V lost 0 bases, and 0 bases had no gene match. The germline gives CDR1 MNHNY, CDR2 SVGAGI (reference sequence). The CDR3 length is 14 residues. In DNA, the CDR3 is TGTGCCAGCAGTTACTCGACAGGGGGTGAAAAACTGTTTTTT. Protein: CASSYSTGGEKLFF.

The chain uses TRBV2 and TRBJ1-4; D ambiguous. V dropped 1 base and J dropped 4 bases, with 13 bases sitting between them. Looked up from germline, CDR1 is SNHLY and CDR2 is FYNNEI. The CDR3 is 16 amino acids. CDR3 loop: CASSEVEITYNEKLFF. The CDR3 DNA reads as TGTGCCAGCAGTGAAGTGGAGATTACCTATAATGAAAAACTGTTTTTT.

Concerning this clone itself: This CDR3 is also generated by other DNA sequences in the sample. J is TRBJ2-1 and V is TRBV7-9; D not resolved. The CDR3 has 14 residues. The V gene's germline CDR1 is SEHNR and CDR2 FQNEAQ (reference sequence). V lost 1 base to trimming and J lost 1 base, with 5 bases between them. The CDR3 here is CASSLVGSYNEQFF. The CDR3 DNA reads as TGTGCCAGCAGCTTAGTAGGATCCTACAATGAGCAGTTCTTC.

The chain carries TRBV11-2 and TRBJ2-1, with a possible D match to TRBD1 (6 bases). Germline V lookup: CDR1 SGHAT, CDR2 FQNNGV. Trimming stripped 4 bases from V and 8 bases from J, with 9 bases between. This CDR3 has 12 amino acids. The chain's CDR3 is CASSSQGDEQFF. Here the CDR3 DNA reads TGTGCCAGCAGCTCACAGGGCGATGAGCAGTTCTTC.

The gene calls are TRBV16 and TRBJ1-4; a weak D match, TRBD1 (5 bases). The germline V gene has CDR1 KGHSY and CDR2 FQNENV. This CDR3 spans 14 amino acids. V lost 2 bases and J 7 bases, leaving 11 bases between the germline ends. The DNA of the CDR3 is TGTGCCAGCAGCCAACAGGGACGGGGTGAAAAACTGTTTTTT. This encodes CASSQQGRGEKLFF.

This clone was observed a handful of times. The V and J genes are TRBV2 and TRBJ2-1; 7 nucleotides agree with TRBD2. The length of the CDR3 is 14 residues. The J segment lost 1 base and the V segment lost 7 bases, leaving 4 bases of the junction unmatched. Germline V gene data show CDR1 as SNHLY and CDR2 as FYNNEI. CDR3 DNA sequence: TGTGCCAGCATTGGGGACTATTCCTACAATGAGCAGTTCTTC. Its translation is CASIGDYSYNEQFF.

This clone was counted only a few times. The gene calls are TRBV5-8 and TRBJ2-4; D is unresolved. Germline values: CDR1 SGHTS, CDR2 YDEGEE. The CDR3 has 13 amino acids. Trimming pared 0 bases from V and 6 bases from J, leaving 7 bases between. CDR3 protein: CASSLARVNIQYF. The CDR3 nucleotides read TGTGCCAGCAGCTTGGCTCGGGTAAACATTCAGTACTTC.

A few counts support this clone. The chain uses TRBV19 and TRBJ2-7; 11 bases are a match to TRBD2. CDR1 LNHDA and CDR2 SQIVND come from the germline V gene (reference sequence). Trimming removed 8 bases from V and 6 bases from J; junction bases left unmatched: 9. This CDR3 comprises 14 residues. CDR3 sequence reads: CASSSLAGAVEQYF. For the CDR3, the DNA is TGTGCCAGTTCTTCACTAGCGGGAGCCGTCGAGCAGTACTTC. Full variable domain (outside the CDR3, taken from reference TRBV19 and TRBJ2-7): DGGITQSPKYLFRKEGQNVTLSCEQNLNHDAMYWYRQDPGQGLRLIYYSQIVNDFQKGDIAEGYSVSREKKESFPLTVTSAQKNPTAFYLCASSSLAGAVEQYFGPGTRLTVT.

This clone was picked up a small number of times. V and J are TRBV9 and TRBJ2-7; 8 nucleotides line up with TRBD1. The CDR3 is 16 residues long. V was clipped by 4 bases and J by 0 bases; unmatched bases: 9. In germline, CDR1 is SGDLS, CDR2 YYNGEE. CDR3 sequence (DNA): TGTGCCAGCAGCCCGTTACAGGGACAGGCCTCCTACGAGCAGTACTTC. As protein: CASSPLQGQASYEQYF.

CDR3 loop: CASSDGLAEFYEQYF. Written as DNA, the CDR3 is TGTGCCAGCAGTGACGGCCTAGCGGAATTCTACGAGCAGTACTTC. V usage is TRBV2 and J usage is TRBJ2-7, with 7 bases lining up with TRBD2. The CDR3 has 15 residues. V lost 3 bases and J lost 3; bases outside the gene matches: 8. In germline, CDR1 is SNHLY, CDR2 FYNNEI. Variable domain in full (rest from reference TRBV2 and TRBJ2-7): EPEVTQTPSHQVTQMGQEVILRCVPISNHLYFYWYRQILGQKVEFLVSFYNNEISEKSEIFDDQFSVERPDGSNFTLKIRSTKLEDSAMYFCASSDGLAEFYEQYFGPGTRLTVT.

This clone has a handful of counts. The chain couples TRBV11-2 to TRBJ1-2; D might be TRBD1 (6 bases). The V gene lost 1 base and the J gene lost 3 bases, with 6 bases spanning the gap. Germline CDR1 and CDR2: SGHAT and FQNNGV. The length of the CDR3 is 13 residues. CDR3 protein: CASSLAGDYGYTF. CDR3 DNA sequence: TGTGCCAGCAGCTTAGCAGGGGACTATGGCTACACCTTC. Drawing the rest from reference TRBV11-2 and TRBJ1-2, the complete variable domain is EAGVAQSPRYKIIEKRQSVAFWCNPISGHATLYWYQQILGQGPKLLIQFQNNGVVDDSQLPKDRFSAERLKGVDSTLKIQPAKLEDSAVYLCASSLAGDYGYTFGSGTRLTVV.

As DNA, the CDR3 is TGTGCCAGCAGCTTAACCGGGACCCCACAAGAGACCCAGTACTTC. Encoded protein: CASSLTGTPQETQYF. This chain joins TRBV7-2 and TRBJ2-5; D may be TRBD1 or TRBD2 (5 bases each). V was trimmed by 2 bases and J by 2 bases, leaving 12 bases between them. There are 15 residues in the CDR3. Germline V CDR1 and CDR2: SGHTA, FQGNSA.

This clone was seen a handful of times. The chain couples TRBV7-2 to TRBJ2-3, with 7 bases fitting TRBD1. The CDR3 consists of 16 residues. CDR1 is SGHTA, CDR2 FQGNSA, per germline. J was trimmed by 6 bases and V by 5 bases; bases with no gene match: 14. Here the CDR3 DNA reads TGTGCCAGCAGCCAGAAGCAGGGGATCAGGGGGGATACGCAGTATTTT. Its translation is CASSQKQGIRGDTQYF.

This clone was recorded a few times. This sequence joins TRBV6-5 and TRBJ2-1; D not certain. From germline, CDR1 is MNHEY and CDR2 SVGAGI. Deletions cut 8 bases from V and 0 bases from J, with 14 bases between. The CDR3 contains 15 residues. CDR3 DNA: TGTGCCAGCCACCTCTCAGCAACCTCCTACAATGAGCAGTTCTTC. Residues: CASHLSATSYNEQFF.

V is TRBV9 and J is TRBJ2-4, with D perhaps being TRBD1 or TRBD2 (6 bases each). Deletions cut 5 bases from V and 0 bases from J, with 15 bases between. There are 16 residues in the CDR3. Germline V CDR1 and CDR2: SGDLS, YYNGEE. The CDR3 region is CASSVGGALAKNIQYF. The CDR3, as DNA: TGTGCCAGCAGTGTGGGGGGCGCCTTAGCCAAAAACATTCAGTACTTC.

The rearrangement uses TRBV5-4 and TRBJ2-5, with 9 bases aligning to TRBD2. From germline, CDR1 is SGHNT and CDR2 YYREEE (reference sequence). After removal of 1 base from V and 2 bases from J, the junction contained 3 bases not matched to a gene. This CDR3 contains 15 residues. The CDR3 reads CASSLPGLAQETQYF. For the CDR3, the DNA is TGTGCCAGCAGCTTGCCGGGACTAGCACAAGAGACCCAGTACTTC.